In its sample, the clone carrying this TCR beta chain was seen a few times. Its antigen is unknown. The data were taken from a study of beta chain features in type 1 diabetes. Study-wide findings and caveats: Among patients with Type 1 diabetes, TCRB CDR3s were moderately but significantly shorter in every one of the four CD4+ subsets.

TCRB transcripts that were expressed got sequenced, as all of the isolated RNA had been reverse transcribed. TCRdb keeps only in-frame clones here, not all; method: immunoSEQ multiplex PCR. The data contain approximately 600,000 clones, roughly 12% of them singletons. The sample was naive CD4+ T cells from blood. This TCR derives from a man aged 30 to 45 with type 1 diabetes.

Here the CDR3 reads CAIRTGEWTDTQYF. The CDR3 DNA sequence: TGTGCCATCCGGACAGGGGAGTGGACAGATACGCAGTATTTT. The rearrangement uses TRBV10-3 and TRBJ2-3; 9 bases line up with TRBD1. CDR3 size: 14 residues. V gave up 8 bases and J gave up 3 bases; unmatched junction bases: 6. Germline CDR1 ENHRY, CDR2 SYGVKD.